This is a list of T cell receptor beta chains from one sample in a study of T cells after yellow fever vaccination. MiXCR was run by TCRdb on the 5' RACE reads, yielding one entry per CDR3 protein. The repertoire holds roughly 160,000 distinct CDR3 sequences, around 7% seen once, with approximately 2.5% in the top ten. The sample consisted of CD4+ T cells sorted from PBMCs, taken around 5 days after the first yellow fever vaccination. The receptors derive from a man between 18 and 29 years old who received the YFV17D yellow fever vaccine. Both conserved end residues are part of each CDR3. Fields, in order: D gene, CDR3 length, V gene, clone size, J gene, CDR3 protein, CDR3 DNA. A D gene is named only where the DNA matches it firmly. Size is stated for part of the rows, as once, few or many counts, or as a class when the clone is expanded.

>-|16|TRBV7-9|few|TRBJ1-1
CASSLGVKGMNTEAFF
TGTGCCAGCAGCTTAGGTGTTAAGGGGATGAACACTGAAGCTTTCTTT
>TRBD2|16|TRBV9|many|TRBJ2-1
CASSPTGRGGLGEQFF
TGTGCCAGCAGCCCCACGGGTAGGGGAGGGCTCGGTGAGCAGTTCTTC
>-|13|TRBV7-3|many|TRBJ2-3
CASSPTPTDTQYF
TGTGCCAGCAGTCCCACCCCCACAGATACGCAGTATTTT
>-|13|TRBV28|many|TRBJ1-4
CASSLRGREKLFF
TGTGCCAGCAGTTTGAGGGGTAGAGAAAAACTGTTTTTT
>TRBD1|16|TRBV4-2|few|TRBJ2-7
CASSQVGQGRSYEQYF
TGTGCCAGCAGCCAAGTAGGACAGGGGAGGTCCTACGAGCAGTACTTC
>TRBD2|17|TRBV9|-|TRBJ2-5
CASSVGGLAGVQETQYF
TGTGCCAGCAGCGTAGGGGGACTAGCGGGGGTACAAGAGACCCAGTACTTC
>-|11|TRBV5-6|few|TRBJ2-3
CASSWVDTQYF
TGTGCCAGCAGCTGGGTGGATACGCAGTATTTT
>-|15|TRBV3-1|-|TRBJ2-3
CASSQFWGSTDTQYF
TGTGCCAGCAGCCAATTTTGGGGGTCCACAGATACGCAGTATTTT
>-|15|TRBV19|few|TRBJ2-1
CASRSGQGIYNEQFF
TGTGCCAGCCGGTCGGGGCAGGGGATATACAATGAGCAGTTCTTC
>-|14|TRBV18|few|TRBJ2-7
CASSPRRELDEQYF
TGTGCCAGCTCACCACGGCGGGAACTGGACGAGCAGTACTTC
>-|13|TRBV24-1|many|TRBJ2-3
CATSDRLVVSQYF
TGTGCCACCAGTGATCGATTGGTGGTTTCGCAGTATTTT
>TRBD2|17|TRBV6-2/TRBV6-3|many|TRBJ2-1
CASSYITGRGADNEQFF
TGTGCCAGCAGTTACATCACCGGGCGGGGGGCTGACAATGAGCAGTTCTTC
>TRBD2|13|TRBV6-5|many|TRBJ2-3
CASRGTSRDTQYF
TGTGCCAGCAGGGGGACTAGCAGAGATACGCAGTATTTT
>TRBD1|15|TRBV4-3|few|TRBJ1-2
CASSQETTGDYGYTF
TGCGCCAGCAGCCAAGAAACGACAGGGGACTATGGCTACACCTTC
>TRBD2|16|TRBV5-1|few|TRBJ2-3
CASSSITSGGADTQYF
TGCGCCAGCAGCTCGATAACTAGCGGGGGGGCTGATACGCAGTATTTT
>TRBD2|14|TRBV6-2/TRBV6-3|many|TRBJ2-5
CASTGAGGFETQYF
TGTGCCAGCACCGGGGCGGGGGGCTTCGAGACCCAGTACTTC
>-|14|TRBV5-6|few|TRBJ2-5
CASSSAGQWETQYF
TGTGCCAGCAGCTCAGCTGGACAGTGGGAGACCCAGTACTTC
>-|16|TRBV20-1|many|TRBJ2-2
CSARDPKGDNTGELFF
TGCAGTGCTAGAGATCCTAAGGGGGACAACACCGGGGAGCTGTTTTTT
>TRBD1|13|TRBV4-2|many|TRBJ2-5
CASSRQGEGTQYF
TGTGCCAGCAGCCGACAGGGGGAAGGGACCCAGTACTTC
>-|13|TRBV5-5|-|TRBJ2-1
CASSLATNNEQFF
TGTGCCAGCAGCTTGGCTACAAACAATGAGCAGTTCTTC
>-|16|TRBV20-1|many|TRBJ2-1
CSARDPSGGQYNEQFF
TGCAGTGCTAGAGATCCTTCCGGGGGCCAATACAATGAGCAGTTCTTC
>TRBD1|14|TRBV4-3|-|TRBJ2-7
CASSQGGRGYEQYF
TGCGCCAGCAGCCAAGGCGGCAGGGGGTACGAGCAGTACTTC